The TCR beta chain described here comes from a study of T cells expressing NK-cell markers. Overall study context: Serological testing identified seven of the eight sequenced donors as HCMV-seropositive and one as seronegative. The study, taken as a whole, reports: Of the CD8+ T cell pool in over 5 donors, about 1.0-7.0% was accounted for by dominant NKG2C+ clonotypes.

The cDNA for TCR beta came from 5'RACE template switching with UMIs. TCRdb reprocessed the 5' RACE reads and reports one entry per CDR3 protein, with no DNA. The table gives some 440,000 distinct CDR3 sequences; the top ten clones make up about 1.5% of it. The CDR3 contains 12 residues. Germline V gene data show CDR1 as KGHDR and CDR2 as SFDVKD. In regard to this clonotype: Its antigen remains unidentified.

Sequenced sample: blood T cells: a sorted CD56 or NKG2C T cell subset, CD4+ or CD8+ T cells, or bulk PBMC T cells (not recorded which). The source is a woman aged 50 to 65 in good health. The chain recombines TRBV24-1 with TRBJ2-3. Here the CDR3 reads CATSRSLDTQYF.